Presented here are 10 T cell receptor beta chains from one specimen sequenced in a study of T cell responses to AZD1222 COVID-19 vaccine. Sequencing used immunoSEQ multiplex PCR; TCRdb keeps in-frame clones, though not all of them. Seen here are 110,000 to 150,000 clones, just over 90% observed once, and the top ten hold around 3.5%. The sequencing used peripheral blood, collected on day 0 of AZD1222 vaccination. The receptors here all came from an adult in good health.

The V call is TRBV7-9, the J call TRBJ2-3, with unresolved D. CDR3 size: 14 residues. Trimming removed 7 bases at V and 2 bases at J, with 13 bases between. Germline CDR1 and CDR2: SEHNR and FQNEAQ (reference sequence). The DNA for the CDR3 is TGTGCCAGCACCTCCGTAGTCTACACAGATACGCAGTATTTT. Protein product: CASTSVVYTDTQYF.

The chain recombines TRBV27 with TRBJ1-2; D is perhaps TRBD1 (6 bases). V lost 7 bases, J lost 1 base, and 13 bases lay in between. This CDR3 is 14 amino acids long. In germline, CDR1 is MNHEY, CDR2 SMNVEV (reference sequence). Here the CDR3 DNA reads TGTGCCAGCAAAACAGGGTCACTTAACTATGGCTACACCTTC. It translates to CASKTGSLNYGYTF.

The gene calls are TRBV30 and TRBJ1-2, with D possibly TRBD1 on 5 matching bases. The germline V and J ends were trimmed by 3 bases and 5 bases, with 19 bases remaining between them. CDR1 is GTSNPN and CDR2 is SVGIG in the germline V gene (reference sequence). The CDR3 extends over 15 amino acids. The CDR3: CAWRLWGSPQYGYTF. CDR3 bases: TGTGCCTGGAGATTATGGGGCTCCCCCCAGTATGGCTACACCTTC.

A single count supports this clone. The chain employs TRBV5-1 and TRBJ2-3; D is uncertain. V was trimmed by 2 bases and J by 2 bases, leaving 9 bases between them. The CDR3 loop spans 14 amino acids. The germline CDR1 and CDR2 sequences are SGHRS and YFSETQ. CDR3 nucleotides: TGCGCCAGCAGCTTCGAAACCCACACAGATACGCAGTATTTT. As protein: CASSFETHTDTQYF.

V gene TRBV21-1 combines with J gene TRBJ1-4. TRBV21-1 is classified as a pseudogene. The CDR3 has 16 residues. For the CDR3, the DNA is TGTGCCAGCAGCAAAGGGGGATGGGGGGGCGAAGGAAAACTGTTTTTT. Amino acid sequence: CASSKGGWGGEGKLFF.

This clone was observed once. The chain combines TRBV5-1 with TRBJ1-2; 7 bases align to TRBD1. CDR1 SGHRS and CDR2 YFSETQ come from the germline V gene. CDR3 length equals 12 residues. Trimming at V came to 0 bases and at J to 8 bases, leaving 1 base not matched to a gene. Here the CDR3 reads CASSLEGAGYTF. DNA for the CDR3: TGCGCCAGCAGCTTGGAGGGGGCCGGCTACACCTTC.

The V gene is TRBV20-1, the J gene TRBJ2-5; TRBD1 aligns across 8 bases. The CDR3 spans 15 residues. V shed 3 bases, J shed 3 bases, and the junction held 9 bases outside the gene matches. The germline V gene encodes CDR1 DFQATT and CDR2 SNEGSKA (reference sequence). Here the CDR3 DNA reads TGCAGTGCTAGTAGGTCTGGACAGGGTGAAGAGACCCAGTACTTC. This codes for CSASRSGQGEETQYF.

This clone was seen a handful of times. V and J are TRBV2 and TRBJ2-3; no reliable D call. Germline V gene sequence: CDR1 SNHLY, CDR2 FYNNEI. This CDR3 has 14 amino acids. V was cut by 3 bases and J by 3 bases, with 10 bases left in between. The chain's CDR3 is CASSESQVTDTQYF. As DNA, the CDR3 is TGTGCCAGCAGTGAGTCCCAGGTTACAGATACGCAGTATTTT.

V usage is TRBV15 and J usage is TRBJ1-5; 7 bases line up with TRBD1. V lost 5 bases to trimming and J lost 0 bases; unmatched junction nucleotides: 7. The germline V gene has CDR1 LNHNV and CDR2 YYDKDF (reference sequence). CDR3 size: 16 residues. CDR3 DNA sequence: TGTGCCACCAGCGACACAGGGGAATCTAGCAATCAGCCCCAGCATTTT. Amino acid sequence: CATSDTGESSNQPQHF.

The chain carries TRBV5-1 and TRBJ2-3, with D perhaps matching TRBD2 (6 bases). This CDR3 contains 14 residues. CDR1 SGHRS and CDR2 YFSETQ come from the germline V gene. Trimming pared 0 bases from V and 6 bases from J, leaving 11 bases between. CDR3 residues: CASSLGGTGDTQYF. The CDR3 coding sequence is TGCGCCAGCAGCTTGGGAGGGACTGGCGATACGCAGTATTTT. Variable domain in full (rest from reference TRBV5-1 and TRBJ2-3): KAGVTQTPRYLIKTRGQQVTLSCSPISGHRSVSWYQQTPGQGLQFLFEYFSETQRNKGNFPGRFSGRQFSNSRSEMNVSTLELGDSALYLCASSLGGTGDTQYFGPGTRLTVL.